Below are 28 T cell receptor beta chains sequenced from a single sample in a study of OX40 agonist ivuxolimab in advanced cancers. Here immunoSEQ multiplex PCR was the method, and the copy in TCRdb shows in-frame clones only, minus some. The top ten clones hold around 17% of a sample with roughly 30,000 clones, 80% to 85% of them seen once. Sequences were derived from CD4+ or CD8+ T cells sorted from blood, sampled in a trial of the OX40 agonist ivuxolimab. The receptors stem from an adult with an advanced solid tumor such as melanoma, head and neck, liver or kidney cancer.

The rearrangement links TRBV2 to TRBJ2-7, with 9 bases aligning to TRBD1. This CDR3 contains 17 residues. CDR1 is SNHLY, CDR2 FYNNEI, per germline. Trimming at V came to 7 bases and at J to 0 bases, leaving 13 bases not matched to a gene. CDR3 nucleotide sequence: TGTGCCAGCAAAAGGGGAGCCGGGACAGGGATCTCCTACGAGCAGTACTTC. Residues: CASKRGAGTGISYEQYF.

The CDR3 region is CASSFTGNTEAFF. The CDR3 DNA is TGCGCCAGCAGCTTTACTGGGAACACTGAAGCTTTCTTT. The V and J genes are TRBV5-1 and TRBJ1-1; D unresolved. Trimming pared 2 bases from V and 1 base from J, leaving 6 bases between. Germline assignment: CDR1 SGHRS and CDR2 YFSETQ. This CDR3 has 13 residues. The full variable domain, completed using reference TRBV5-1 and TRBJ1-1, is KAGVTQTPRYLIKTRGQQVTLSCSPISGHRSVSWYQQTPGQGLQFLFEYFSETQRNKGNFPGRFSGRQFSNSRSEMNVSTLELGDSALYLCASSFTGNTEAFFGQGTRLTVV.

The rearrangement uses TRBV13 and TRBJ2-7; D remains unclear. CDR1 PRHDT and CDR2 FYEKMQ come from the germline V gene (reference sequence). Trimming cost V 5 bases and J 0 bases, with 5 bases left between them. The CDR3 loop spans 12 amino acids. CDR3 amino acids: CASSKDSYEQYF. The CDR3 region has the DNA TGTGCCAGCAGCAAGGACTCCTACGAGCAGTACTTC.

V gene TRBV7-6 combines with J gene TRBJ2-2; a possible D gene is TRBD2 (5 bases). Germline V lookup: CDR1 SGHVS, CDR2 FNYEAQ. The CDR3 contains 16 residues. Deletions cut 5 bases from V and 2 bases from J, with 15 bases between. CDR3 protein: CASSLASGYNTGELFF. In nucleotides, the CDR3 is TGTGCCAGCAGCCTCGCCTCGGGGTATAACACCGGGGAGCTGTTTTTT.

Turning to this clone: At one boundary the junction diverges from the germline segment, which might be a read error. V gene TRBV19 combines with J gene TRBJ2-1; TRBD2 matches at 8 bases. Germline CDR1 and CDR2: LNHDA and SQIVND (reference sequence). The length of the CDR3 is 15 residues. CDR3 DNA sequence: TGTGCCAGTAATATAGCGGGACTCGCCTACAATGAGCAGTTCTTC. It codes for CASNIAGLAYNEQFF.

This sequence joins TRBV11-2 and TRBJ2-3; D is perhaps TRBD1 (5 bases). This CDR3 is built from 12 residues. Germline V gene sequence: CDR1 SGHAT, CDR2 FQNNGV. V was cut by 4 bases and J by 3 bases, with 5 bases left in between. CDR3 in DNA: TGTGCCAGCAGCTCAGGGACAGATACGCAGTATTTT. Its protein is CASSSGTDTQYF.

This chain connects TRBV5-5 to TRBJ2-1; 9 bases are shared with TRBD1. The CDR3 has 14 amino acids. Trimming took 1 base from V and 9 from J; bases not matched to a gene: 5. Germline V gene sequence: CDR1 SGHKS, CDR2 YYEKEE (reference sequence). DNA of the CDR3: TGTGCCAGCAGCTTGATAACAGGGGGCGGTGAGCAGTTCTTC. Protein sequence: CASSLITGGGEQFF.

This clone was seen once. The chain carries TRBV7-9 and TRBJ2-5, with TRBD2 matching 9 bases. V was pared by 5 bases and J by 3 bases, with 10 bases of the junction left unmatched. Germline V lookup: CDR1 SEHNR, CDR2 FQNEAQ (reference sequence). This CDR3 comprises 16 residues. Written as DNA, the CDR3 is TGTGCCAGCAGCCCATCGATCGGGACTAGCAAAGAGACCCAGTACTTC. Protein product: CASSPSIGTSKETQYF.

This chain connects TRBV6-5 to TRBJ1-5, with 7 positions matching TRBD1. The germline V gene has CDR1 MNHEY and CDR2 SVGAGI. CDR3 length: 15 amino acids. V trimming: 4 bases; J trimming: 2 bases; junction bases outside the gene matches: 5. The CDR3 is CASSFDRAGNQPQHF. CDR3 DNA: TGTGCCAGCAGTTTCGACAGGGCGGGCAATCAGCCCCAGCATTTT.

This sequence joins TRBV19 and TRBJ1-4, with a possible D match to TRBD1 (5 bases). The CDR3 contains 14 residues. Germline CDR1 reads LNHDA; CDR2 reads SQIVND (reference sequence). Trimming cost V 4 bases and J 11 bases, with 17 bases left between them. Here the CDR3 reads CASSTWDGARKLFF. The DNA for the CDR3 is TGTGCCAGTAGTACCTGGGACGGAGCTAGGAAACTGTTTTTT.

This clone is labeled as medium-sized. The V and J genes are TRBV9 and TRBJ2-7; 14 bases line up with TRBD2. The germline V gene has CDR1 SGDLS and CDR2 YYNGEE. The V and J ends lost 0 bases and 5 bases, in that order; junction bases with no gene match: 1. The CDR3 consists of 15 residues. CDR3 in amino acids: CASSVGGLAGDEQYF. The CDR3 DNA is TGTGCCAGCAGCGTAGGGGGACTAGCGGGAGACGAGCAGTACTTC. Full variable domain (remainder filled in from reference TRBV9 and TRBJ2-7): DSGVTQTPKHLITATGQRVTLRCSPRSGDLSVYWYQQSLDQGLQFLIQYYNGEERAKGNILERFSAQQFPDLHSELNLSSLELGDSALYFCASSVGGLAGDEQYFGPGTRLTVT.

This chain joins TRBV19 and TRBJ1-2; D is uncertain. V lost 5 bases to trimming and J lost 2 bases, with 18 bases between them. Germline V gene lookup returns CDR1 LNHDA and CDR2 SQIVND (reference sequence). CDR3 size: 16 residues. CDR3 in DNA: TGTGCCAGTAGTTCTCTCCGGGAAATTCAGAACTATGGCTACACCTTC. Its translation: CASSSLREIQNYGYTF.

The rearrangement uses TRBV30 and TRBJ1-1; D unclear. There are 12 residues in the CDR3. From germline, CDR1 is GTSNPN and CDR2 SVGIG (reference sequence). Trimming took off 4 bases at V and 9 bases at J, with 15 bases between the two ends. CDR3 protein: CAWKSETGKAFF. The CDR3 coding sequence is TGTGCCTGGAAGTCCGAGACGGGTAAAGCTTTCTTT. Based on the CDR3 plus reference TRBV30 and TRBJ1-1, the full variable domain is SQTIHQWPATLVQPVGSPLSLECTVEGTSNPNLYWYRQAAGRGLQLLFYSVGIGQISSEVPQNLSASRPQDRQFILSSKKLLLSDSGFYLCAWKSETGKAFFGQGTRLTVV.

This rearrangement joins TRBV7-6 to TRBJ2-7; 8 nucleotides match TRBD2. V lost 5 bases and J lost 5; bases outside the gene matches: 8. The CDR3 loop spans 14 amino acids. Germline CDR1 is SGHVS and CDR2 is FNYEAQ. CDR3: CASSPGTSFHEQYF. In nucleotides, the CDR3 is TGTGCCAGCAGCCCCGGGACTAGTTTCCACGAGCAGTACTTC.

This chain joins TRBV27 and TRBJ2-5; TRBD2 aligns across 8 bases. Germline V CDR1 and CDR2: MNHEY, SMNVEV (reference sequence). The CDR3 totals 16 residues. V shed 5 bases, J shed 0 bases, and the junction held 8 bases outside the gene matches. In DNA form, the CDR3 reads TGTGCCAGCAGTCCGGTACTAGCGGATTACCAAGAGACCCAGTACTTC. It yields the protein CASSPVLADYQETQYF.

This chain uses TRBV7-9 with TRBJ2-5; D ambiguous. The closer fit of TRBJ2-7 to the DNA end suggests the J call may be wrong. The CDR3 totals 13 residues. In germline, CDR1 is SEHNR, CDR2 FQNEAQ (reference sequence). CDR3 residues: CASIPLGTYEQYF. In DNA, the CDR3 is TGTGCCAGCATCCCCTTAGGGACCTACGAGCAGTACTTC.

The rearrangement joins TRBV11-2 to TRBJ2-7; D is possibly TRBD1 (5 bases). The CDR3 extends over 15 amino acids. With 0 bases removed from V and 0 bases from J, the gap between germline ends came to 9 bases. Germline-derived CDR1 and CDR2 are SGHAT and FQNNGV. This CDR3 is CASSLEGASSYEQYF. Here the CDR3 DNA reads TGTGCCAGCAGCTTAGAAGGGGCCAGCTCCTACGAGCAGTACTTC.

In this sample, this clone turned up a few times. The rearrangement links TRBV29-1 to TRBJ1-2; 8 nucleotides line up with TRBD1. Germline CDR1 SQVTM, CDR2 ANQGSEA. CDR3 length: 15 amino acids. V shed 5 bases, J shed 2 bases, and the junction held 10 bases outside the gene matches. The CDR3 region has the DNA TGCAGCGTTCCGGGACAGGAACCAGAGAACTATGGCTACACCTTC. Its protein is CSVPGQEPENYGYTF. Filled out from reference TRBV29-1 and TRBJ1-2, the complete variable domain reads SAVISQKPSRDICQRGTSLTIQCQVDSQVTMMFWYRQQPGQSLTLIATANQGSEATYESGFVIDKFPISRPNLTFSTLTVSNMSPEDSSIYLCSVPGQEPENYGYTFGSGTRLTVV.

The chain employs TRBV9 and TRBJ2-5; 11 positions agree with TRBD2. Germline V CDR1 and CDR2: SGDLS, YYNGEE. J lost 4 bases, V lost 3 bases, and 5 bases had no gene match. The length of the CDR3 is 15 residues. CDR3 residues: CASSGELAGVETQYF. The DNA for the CDR3 is TGTGCCAGCAGCGGGGAACTAGCGGGAGTAGAGACCCAGTACTTC.

V is TRBV9 and J is TRBJ2-7, with D possibly TRBD2 on 6 matching bases. CDR1 is SGDLS, CDR2 YYNGEE, per germline. The CDR3 totals 13 residues. Trimming pared 2 bases from V and 1 base from J, leaving 7 bases between. CDR3 sequence: CASSVGTSYEQYF. CDR3 DNA: TGTGCCAGCAGCGTCGGGACTTCCTACGAGCAGTACTTC.

The V gene is TRBV25-1, the J gene TRBJ2-7; D uncertain. Germline CDR1 is MGHDK and CDR2 is SYGVNS. The CDR3 consists of 10 residues. With 8 bases removed from V and 3 bases from J, the gap between germline ends came to 5 bases. The CDR3 loop is CASGDYEQYF. CDR3 nucleotide sequence: TGTGCCAGCGGAGACTACGAGCAGTACTTC.

J is TRBJ2-7 and V is TRBV2; possible D gene TRBD1, 5 bases. The CDR3 runs to 14 residues. Trimming stripped 2 bases from V and 9 bases from J, with 17 bases between. CDR1 and CDR2 (germline): SNHLY, FYNNEI. CDR3 amino acids: CASSEKPQGWWQYF. The CDR3 coding sequence is TGTGCCAGCAGTGAAAAACCGCAGGGTTGGTGGCAGTACTTC.

The gene calls are TRBV29-1 and TRBJ2-3; possibly TRBD1 for D (6 bases). The CDR3 totals 15 residues. V gave up 4 bases and J gave up 2 bases, with 16 bases separating them. From germline, CDR1 is SQVTM and CDR2 ANQGSEA. CDR3: CSVVSGRGDTDTQYF. The CDR3 region has the DNA TGCAGCGTTGTTTCCGGCAGGGGCGACACAGATACGCAGTATTTT.

The genes are TRBV11-2 and TRBJ2-2; D might be TRBD1 or TRBD2, each matching 5 bases. Germline CDR1 reads SGHAT; CDR2 reads FQNNGV. The CDR3 is 13 residues long. Trimming cost V 5 bases and J 4 bases, with 8 bases left between them. The CDR3 loop is CASSAGTTGELFF. The CDR3 nucleotides are TGTGCCAGCAGCGCCGGGACCACCGGGGAGCTGTTTTTT.

This clone has only one observation. The V call is TRBV6-5, the J call TRBJ2-5, with D perhaps matching TRBD1 (6 bases). V was trimmed by 6 bases and J by 5 bases, leaving 13 bases between them. CDR1 is MNHEY, CDR2 SVGAGI, per germline. There are 13 residues in the CDR3. The DNA of the CDR3 is TGTGCCAGCAGCTGCAGGGGTTGGGAGACCCAGTACTTC. Translating gives CASSCRGWETQYF.

V is TRBV19 and J is TRBJ1-3, with D perhaps TRBD1 (5 bases). CDR3 length: 17 residues. Deletions cut 4 bases from V and 1 base from J, with 17 bases between. From germline, CDR1 is LNHDA and CDR2 SQIVND (reference sequence). The CDR3 here is CASSTGSGGRSGNTIYF. Written as DNA, the CDR3 is TGTGCCAGTAGTACGGGCTCGGGGGGTCGATCTGGAAACACCATATATTTT.

The rearrangement links TRBV14 to TRBJ2-7, with 8 positions matching TRBD2. CDR1 SGHDN and CDR2 FVKESK come from the germline V gene. The ends lost 0 bases at V and 7 bases at J; junction bases unmatched: 8. CDR3 size: 15 residues. This CDR3 reads CASSQDEGLVDEQYF. The CDR3 nucleotides read TGTGCCAGCAGCCAAGATGAGGGACTAGTGGATGAGCAGTACTTC. Filled out from reference TRBV14 and TRBJ2-7, the complete variable domain reads EAGVTQFPSHSVIEKGQTVTLRCDPISGHDNLYWYRRVMGKEIKFLLHFVKESKQDESGMPNNRFLAERTGGTYSTLKVQPAELEDSGVYFCASSQDEGLVDEQYFGPGTRLTVT.

A few counts support this clone. The chain carries TRBV9 and TRBJ2-3; D gene unclear. The CDR3 has 12 residues. Trimming shortened V by 5 bases and J by 2 bases, and 6 bases separated the two germline ends. Germline V gene lookup returns CDR1 SGDLS and CDR2 YYNGEE. CDR3 protein: CASRGITDTQYF. The CDR3 DNA sequence: TGTGCCAGCAGGGGTATCACAGATACGCAGTATTTT.